Each of the 7 T cell receptor beta chains below was sequenced from the same sample in a study of cytomegalovirus exposure and HLA in healthy donors. The data were produced by immunoSEQ multiplex PCR, yet TCRdb's version contains in-frame clones alone and is incomplete. There are approximately 100,000 clones in the sample; 87% occur only once, and roughly 3.9% lies in the top ten. Material: PBMCs. All receptors derive from a woman aged 25-40 years in good health and CMV-seronegative.

This chain joins TRBV27 and TRBJ1-2, with D possibly being TRBD1 (5 bases). CDR3 length: 16 amino acids. CDR1 and CDR2 (germline): MNHEY, SMNVEV (reference sequence). The V end was cut by 5 bases, the J end by 3 bases, with 19 bases between. The CDR3 DNA reads TGTGCCAGCAGTGCAATACCGGGACTCTCCGACTATGGCTACACCTTC. Translated: CASSAIPGLSDYGYTF.

This chain links TRBV29-1 with TRBJ2-3; 9 nucleotides match TRBD2. The CDR3 is made up of 14 amino acids. Germline V CDR1 and CDR2: SQVTM, ANQGSEA. With V trimmed by 3 bases and J by 1 base, 2 bases remained unmatched. For the CDR3, the DNA is TGCAGCGTTGATTCTAGCGGGGGCACAGATACGCAGTATTTT. It specifies CSVDSSGGTDTQYF.

The V and J genes are TRBV18 and TRBJ2-7; TRBD1 might be the D (5 bases). The V end was cut by 5 bases, the J end by 3 bases, with 8 bases between. This CDR3 has 12 residues. Germline values: CDR1 KGHSH, CDR2 LQKENI. The CDR3 nucleotides read TGTGCCAGCTCAGCGACAGACTACGAGCAGTACTTC. Protein product: CASSATDYEQYF.

The J gene is TRBJ2-2, the V gene TRBV29-1; possible D gene TRBD1, 5 bases. V shed 3 bases and J shed 2 bases, with 7 bases lying between them. Germline CDR1 SQVTM, CDR2 ANQGSEA. This CDR3 spans 13 amino acids. The CDR3 DNA reads as TGCAGCGTTGATACAGGAAACACCGGGGAGCTGTTTTTT. It codes for CSVDTGNTGELFF.

This clone was counted only a few times. The gene calls are TRBV4-2 and TRBJ1-2; D possibly corresponds to TRBD1 (5 bases). V was cut by 3 bases and J by 8 bases, with 19 bases left in between. This CDR3 has 15 amino acids. Germline V lookup: CDR1 LGHNA, CDR2 YNFKEQ. CDR3 bases: TGTGCCAGCAGCCAGTACGGTGGGCAGGGTGGCGGCTACACCTTC. Translated, it gives CASSQYGGQGGGYTF.

This clone turned up a few times. The chain recombines TRBV27 with TRBJ2-1, with 8 bases lining up with TRBD2. There are 12 residues in the CDR3. After removal of 7 bases from V and 9 bases from J, the junction contained 5 bases not matched to a gene. Germline-derived CDR1 and CDR2 are MNHEY and SMNVEV (reference sequence). The CDR3 loop reads CASTTGGSEQFF. DNA of the CDR3: TGTGCCAGCACCACGGGGGGGAGTGAGCAGTTCTTC.

This CDR3 reads CASSPLRREGRDTQYF. DNA for the CDR3: TGTGCCAGCTCACCTTTAAGGCGGGAGGGCCGGGATACGCAGTATTTT. This chain connects TRBV18 to TRBJ2-3, with 9 bases that match TRBD2. This CDR3 is built from 16 residues. Germline values: CDR1 KGHSH, CDR2 LQKENI. With 3 bases clipped from V and 6 bases from J, the junction kept 10 bases outside the gene matches.